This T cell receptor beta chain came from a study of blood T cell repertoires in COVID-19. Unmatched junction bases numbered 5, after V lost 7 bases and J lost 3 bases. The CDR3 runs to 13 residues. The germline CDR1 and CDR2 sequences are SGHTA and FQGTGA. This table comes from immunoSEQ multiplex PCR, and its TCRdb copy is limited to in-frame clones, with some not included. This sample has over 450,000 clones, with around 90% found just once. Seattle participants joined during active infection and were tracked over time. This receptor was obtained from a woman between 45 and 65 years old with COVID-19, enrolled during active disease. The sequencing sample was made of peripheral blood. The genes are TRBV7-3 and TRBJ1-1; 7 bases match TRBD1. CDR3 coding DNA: TGTGCCAGCAAACAGGGGAGCCACACTGAAGCTTTCTTT. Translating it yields CASKQGSHTEAFF.